The 29 T cell receptor beta chains presented below share a single source sample, sequenced in a study of T cells in Graves' hyperthyroidism and ophthalmopathy. RNA transcripts were the template for amplifying TCR beta CDR3 regions. When the TCR CDR3 underwent first-round RT-PCR, the HTBI primer set was used. Each CDR3 protein is one row after TCRdb ran MiXCR on the multiplex PCR reads. The top ten hold 13% of the sample, which has over 350,000 distinct CDR3 sequences, about 15% seen once. The sequenced material came from blood. The receptor source for this set is a man aged 18 to 35 with Graves' ophthalmopathy.

The table lists this clonotype with a few counts. In DNA form, the CDR3 reads TGTGCCAGCAGCGGTCGGGGGATCCCCCTTGAGCAGTACTTC. This sequence encodes CASSGRGIPLEQYF. The chain has TRBV7-9 and TRBJ2-7, with TRBD2 as a possible D gene (6 bases). Trimming took off 5 bases at V and 7 bases at J, with 18 bases between the two ends. Looked up from germline, CDR1 is SEHNR and CDR2 is FQNEAQ (reference sequence). This CDR3 spans 14 amino acids.

This clonotype was seen ten or more times. The chain employs TRBV5-1 and TRBJ2-7; D is ambiguous. The CDR3 contains 13 residues. Germline V CDR1 and CDR2: SGHRS, YFSETQ. The V end lost 2 bases, the J end lost 0 bases, and 6 bases lay between the germline ends. The CDR3 region has the DNA TGCGCCAGCAGCTTACCTGCCTCCTACGAGCAGTACTTC. Translating gives CASSLPASYEQYF.

This clonotype has a count of ten or more. The chain carries TRBV6-1 and TRBJ1-1; D not certain. CDR1 and CDR2 from the germline V gene are MNHNS and SASEGT. The CDR3 extends over 14 amino acids. Trimming removed 5 bases at V and 1 base at J, with 11 bases between. The CDR3 DNA reads as TGTGCCAGCAGTTCGGCGGGGTGGAACACTGAAGCTTTCTTT. Translating gives CASSSAGWNTEAFF.

This clonotype showed up many times. V usage is TRBV4-1 and J usage is TRBJ2-7; D might be TRBD1 (5 bases). The length of the CDR3 is 15 residues. Germline V lookup: CDR1 MGHRA, CDR2 YSYEKL. V lost 5 bases and J lost 4, with 18 bases in between. This CDR3 reads CASSYRTPTDYEQYF. CDR3 DNA sequence: TGCGCCAGCAGCTATCGGACACCCACGGATTACGAGCAGTACTTC.

The chain employs TRBV24-1 and TRBJ2-3, with 11 positions matching TRBD2. CDR1 KGHDR and CDR2 SFDVKD come from the germline V gene. The junction had 4 bases not matched to a gene; V was cut back by 3 bases and J by 3 bases. The CDR3 spans 16 residues. CDR3 sequence: CATSDDLAGGTDTQYF. In DNA form, the CDR3 reads TGTGCCACCAGTGATGATCTAGCGGGGGGAACAGATACGCAGTATTTT.

The sample holds many counts of this clonotype. The junction does not match germline at one end; this may be a read error. V is TRBV6-1 and J is TRBJ2-5; the match to TRBD2 covers 11 bases. Germline lookup yields CDR1 MNHNS and CDR2 SASEGT. This CDR3 is 15 amino acids long. For the CDR3, the DNA is TGTGCCAGCAGCTCCGGGACTAGCGGACAAGATACCCAGTACTTC. This codes for CASSSGTSGQDTQYF.

This clonotype was counted ten times or more. This chain uses TRBV12-3 or TRBV12-4 with TRBJ2-5; TRBD2 matches 10 bases. The CDR3 length is 16 residues. V trimming: 2 bases; J trimming: 5 bases; junction bases outside the gene matches: 8. Here the CDR3 reads CASSLFAAGGRETQYF. The CDR3 region has the DNA TGTGCCAGCAGTTTATTTGCAGCGGGGGGGCGGGAGACCCAGTACTTC.

This clonotype was counted many times. This sequence joins TRBV12-3 or TRBV12-4 and TRBJ2-3; D tentatively fits TRBD1 or TRBD2 (6 bases each). The germline V and J ends were trimmed by 5 bases and 4 bases, with 19 bases remaining between them. This CDR3 has 16 residues. The CDR3 is CASSHPGGGSPDTQYF. The CDR3, as DNA: TGTGCCAGCAGTCACCCAGGAGGGGGAAGTCCAGATACGCAGTATTTT.

The chain is built from TRBV6-2 or TRBV6-3 and TRBJ1-6; 9 bases agree with TRBD1. CDR3 size: 20 residues. Germline loops: CDR1 MNHEY, CDR2 SVGEGT. The V segment lost 0 bases and the J segment 5 bases; nucleotides outside the gene matches: 14. The CDR3 bases are TGTGCCAGCAGTTACTCGACCTTCTCGATACAGGGGGCGGATAATTCACCCCTCCACTTT. It specifies CASSYSTFSIQGADNSPLHF.

V is TRBV4-2 and J is TRBJ2-7; 7 positions agree with TRBD2. The V and J ends lost 4 bases and 2 bases, in that order; junction bases with no gene match: 8. Germline-derived CDR1 and CDR2 are LGHNA and YNFKEQ. CDR3 length: 15 residues. The CDR3 loop is CASSPNLAGPYEQYF. The CDR3 coding sequence is TGTGCCAGCAGCCCCAATTTAGCGGGTCCCTACGAGCAGTACTTC.

In this sample, this clonotype turned up many times. The gene calls are TRBV18 and TRBJ2-1; maybe TRBD2 (5 bases). The CDR3 sequence is 13 residues long. Germline CDR1 KGHSH, CDR2 LQKENI. V was cut by 4 bases and J by 8 bases, with 12 bases left in between. CDR3 loop: CASSRNGEDEQFF. CDR3 DNA: TGTGCCAGCTCACGGAACGGGGAAGATGAGCAGTTCTTC.

This clonotype was recorded many times. This chain joins TRBV30 and TRBJ1-1, with D hard to call. V lost 2 bases to trimming and J lost 0 bases, with 13 bases between them. The CDR3 covers 15 residues. Per the germline V gene, CDR1 is GTSNPN and CDR2 is SVGIG (reference sequence). CDR3 sequence: CAWSPRAEMNTEAFF. Written as DNA, the CDR3 is TGTGCCTGGAGTCCTCGGGCCGAGATGAACACTGAAGCTTTCTTT.

The table lists this clonotype with many counts. This chain links TRBV7-3 with TRBJ1-5, with D maybe TRBD1 (6 bases). V was clipped by 6 bases and J by 6 bases, with 18 bases between them. CDR1 and CDR2 (germline): SGHTA, FQGTGA. The CDR3 consists of 15 residues. CDR3 sequence: CASSPALGGGQPQHF. In DNA, the CDR3 is TGTGCCAGCAGTCCGGCCCTGGGGGGCGGTCAGCCCCAGCATTTT.

This clonotype turned up a few times. The rearrangement uses TRBV6-6 and TRBJ2-7, with D possibly matching TRBD1 (5 bases). This CDR3 is built from 14 residues. From germline, CDR1 is MNHNY and CDR2 SVGAGI (reference sequence). Trimming removed 2 bases at V and 4 bases at J, with 12 bases between. The CDR3 nucleotides are TGTGCCAGCAGTTACGGTCTACAGGCTTACGAGCAGTACTTC. This encodes CASSYGLQAYEQYF.

At least ten counts were recorded for this clonotype. The gene calls are TRBV28 and TRBJ2-3, with D unclear. V shed 0 bases and J shed 0 bases, with 7 bases lying between them. The CDR3 runs 15 residues. Germline V gives CDR1 MDHEN, CDR2 SYDVKM. The CDR3 here is CASSLWSVSTDTQYF. The DNA of the CDR3 is TGTGCCAGCAGTTTATGGTCCGTTAGCACAGATACGCAGTATTTT.

For this clonotype: This could be a read error, since a much larger clone is one nucleotide away. V usage is TRBV6-9 and J usage is TRBJ1-1, with D possibly matching TRBD1 (5 bases). This CDR3 comprises 15 residues. Germline lookup yields CDR1 MNHGY and CDR2 SVAAGI. The DNA of the CDR3 is TGTGCCAGCAGTTACACGCCACGACAGCGCACTGGAGCTTTCTTT. It is translated as CASSYTPRQRTGAFF.

This clonotype was seen only a few times. The rearrangement joins TRBV7-2 to TRBJ1-2; D unresolved. The CDR3 has 13 amino acids. From germline, CDR1 is SGHTA and CDR2 FQGNSA. Trimming shortened V by 4 bases and J by 4 bases, and 10 bases separated the two germline ends. The CDR3 spells CASSSPGLYGYTF. The CDR3 DNA reads as TGTGCCAGCAGCTCCCCAGGCCTCTATGGCTACACCTTC. Supplemented by reference TRBV7-2 and TRBJ1-2, the full variable domain reads GAGVSQSPSNKVTEKGKDVELRCDPISGHTALYWYRQSLGQGLEFLIYFQGNSAPDKSGLPSDRFSAERTGGSVSTLTIQRTQQEDSAVYLCASSSPGLYGYTFGSGTRLTVV.

This clonotype has at least ten counts. V usage is TRBV9 and J usage is TRBJ1-3; TRBD1 agrees at 7 bases. The trim removed 3 bases at V and 1 base at J, leaving 4 bases unmatched. The CDR3 consists of 15 residues. The germline gives CDR1 SGDLS, CDR2 YYNGEE. The CDR3 nucleotides read TGTGCCAGCAGCGCGACAGGGACATCTGGAAACACCATATATTTT. It encodes CASSATGTSGNTIYF.

The V call is TRBV7-9, the J call TRBJ1-3, with D perhaps TRBD1 (5 bases). Germline V gene lookup returns CDR1 SEHNR and CDR2 FQNEAQ (reference sequence). The CDR3 runs 16 residues. Between the trimmed V and J ends, which lost 7 bases and 0 bases, there was a span of 16 bases. CDR3 amino acids: CASTLVGACSGNTIYF. The DNA for the CDR3 is TGTGCCAGCACCCTGGTAGGGGCTTGCTCTGGAAACACCATATATTTT.

The table lists this clonotype with many counts. The V call is TRBV7-2, the J call TRBJ2-3; D is perhaps TRBD1 (5 bases). The CDR3 is made up of 14 amino acids. From germline, CDR1 is SGHTA and CDR2 FQGNSA. Trimming stripped 0 bases from V and 3 bases from J, with 7 bases between. The CDR3 region is CASSLARQTDTQYF. Here the CDR3 DNA reads TGTGCCAGCAGCTTAGCCCGACAGACAGATACGCAGTATTTT.

This clonotype was observed a single time. J is TRBJ2-5 and V is TRBV4-1; 11 bases map to TRBD2. With 1 base clipped from V and 6 bases from J, the junction kept 4 bases outside the gene matches. The CDR3 loop spans 15 amino acids. The germline CDR1 and CDR2 sequences are MGHRA and YSYEKL. The CDR3 DNA follows: TGCGCCAGCAGCCAAGGACTAGCGGGGATGAAGACCCAGTACTTC. Encoded protein: CASSQGLAGMKTQYF.

The chain joins TRBV25-1 to TRBJ2-2; D unresolved. The CDR3 covers 15 residues. From germline, CDR1 is MGHDK and CDR2 SYGVNS. V was trimmed by 2 bases and J by 4 bases, leaving 11 bases between them. In nucleotides, the CDR3 is TGTGCCAGCAGTGAAGAGGCGACACTCACCGGGGAGCTGTTTTTT. Translation: CASSEEATLTGELFF.

Concerning this clonotype itself: Just one base apart from a much larger clone, this may be a read error. Given the absence of the conserved phenylalanine or tryptophan at the CDR3 end, a read error is likely. The V gene is TRBV20-1, the J gene TRBJ1-2, with a possible D match to TRBD1 (5 bases). Looked up from germline, CDR1 is DFQATT and CDR2 is SNEGSKA (reference sequence). V gave up 1 base and J gave up 8 bases, with 11 bases separating them. The CDR3 sequence is 12 residues long. The CDR3, as DNA: TGCAGTGCTAGAGTCGGGACTTGGGGCTACACCTGC. Translating it yields CSARVGTWGYTC.

This clonotype came up many times. The chain links TRBV6-1 to TRBJ1-3, with D hard to call. This CDR3 region has 13 residues. Germline-derived CDR1 and CDR2 are MNHNS and SASEGT. V shed 1 base and J shed 1 base, with 2 bases lying between them. The CDR3 region has the DNA TGTGCCAGCAGTGAAGTATCTGGAAACACCATATATTTT. Amino acids: CASSEVSGNTIYF.

In this sample, this clonotype turned up many times. The chain joins TRBV3-1 to TRBJ2-1; D is unresolved. The CDR3 is made up of 13 amino acids. V dropped 2 bases and J dropped 9 bases, with 11 bases sitting between them. Germline V gene lookup returns CDR1 LGHDT and CDR2 YNNKEL (reference sequence). The DNA of the CDR3 is TGTGCCAGCAGCCAACTCGTTAGCAGTGAGCAGTTCTTC. It specifies CASSQLVSSEQFF.

In its sample, this clonotype was seen once. No conserved phenylalanine or tryptophan is present at the end of the CDR3, so a read error is the likely explanation. The rearrangement links TRBV24-1 to TRBJ2-1; no firm D call. V lost 3 bases, J lost 6 bases, and 11 bases lay in between. There are 14 residues in the CDR3. Germline V lookup: CDR1 KGHDR, CDR2 SFDVKD. CDR3 loop: CATSDESRFNEQFL. CDR3 bases: TGTGCCACCAGTGATGAGAGTAGATTCAATGAGCAGTTCCTC.

Ten or more counts support this clonotype. The gene calls are TRBV7-9 and TRBJ2-5; a weak D match, TRBD2 (6 bases). Per germline, CDR1 SEHNR and CDR2 FQNEAQ (reference sequence). This CDR3 has 14 residues. V dropped 5 bases and J dropped 5 bases, with 15 bases sitting between them. CDR3 coding DNA: TGTGCCAGCAGCCCCCGGGACTGGAGGGAGACCCAGTACTTC. This translates into CASSPRDWRETQYF.

At least ten counts were recorded for this clonotype. The chain couples TRBV30 to TRBJ1-4, with D possibly TRBD1 on 5 matching bases. The CDR3 spans 14 residues. With 4 bases removed from V and 7 bases from J, the gap between germline ends came to 16 bases. Germline-derived CDR1 and CDR2 are GTSNPN and SVGIG (reference sequence). This CDR3 is CAWTIRTGSEKLFF. DNA of the CDR3: TGTGCCTGGACCATACGAACAGGCAGTGAAAAACTGTTTTTT.

This clonotype appeared a few times. The chain has TRBV7-6 and TRBJ2-1; the match to TRBD2 covers 10 bases. Trimming at V came to 3 bases and at J to 6 bases, leaving 8 bases not matched to a gene. CDR1 SGHVS and CDR2 FNYEAQ come from the germline V gene. This CDR3 has 16 amino acids. As DNA, the CDR3 is TGTGCCAGCAGCTTTGATCTAGCGGGGGACCTCAATGAGCAGTTCTTC. It encodes CASSFDLAGDLNEQFF.